These 32 T cell receptor beta chains came from one sample sequenced in a study of T-cell reconstitution after alpha-beta-depleted transplantation in children (dated by TCRdb to 2015 to 2016). The method was PCR. Sequencing was carried out with an Illumina HiSeq 2500. TCR library preparation used molecular barcoding, with unique molecular identifiers applied to normalize quantification of the TCRbeta repertoire. TCRdb took the public reads, trimmed them with fastp at Q25, ran MiXCR for clone calling and kept in-frame beta chains. Rows are unified per CDR3 protein, each entry keeping the most common DNA and genes. This sample gives 250,000 to 350,000 distinct CDR3 sequences in total; roughly 21% of them show up just once. The ten largest clones take up approximately 9.9% of the sample. Read against the paper, the sample's treatment or condition label means: allogeneic hematopoietic cell transplantation with graft depleted of TCRalphabeta T cells and CD19 B cells.

The specimen comprised PBMCs, mostly from graft donor cells, sampled 180 days after TCRalphabeta/CD19-depleted stem cell transplant. These receptors all stem from a male patient between 10 and 17 years old who had a stem cell transplant for acute lymphoblastic leukemia, so the T cells may come from the graft donor.

This clonotype came up a few times. The gene calls are TRBV2 and TRBJ2-7, with D perhaps TRBD1 (5 bases). CDR3 length: 13 residues. Germline values: CDR1 SNHLY, CDR2 FYNNEI. V was pared by 2 bases and J by 3 bases, with 8 bases between. Here the CDR3 DNA reads TGTGCCAGCAGTGAAAGGGGCAGCTACGAGCAGTACTTC. The encoded protein is CASSERGSYEQYF.

This clonotype was detected a few times. This chain joins TRBV5-1 and TRBJ1-1; tentatively, D is TRBD1 (6 bases). The germline V and J ends were trimmed by 7 bases and 2 bases, with 15 bases remaining between them. The CDR3 totals 14 residues. Germline CDR1 reads SGHRS; CDR2 reads YFSETQ. CDR3 amino acids: CASGARDINTEAFF. CDR3 bases: TGCGCCAGCGGGGCGCGGGACATCAACACTGAAGCTTTCTTT. The full variable domain, in which reference TRBV5-1 and TRBJ1-1 provide the parts outside the CDR3, is KAGVTQTPRYLIKTRGQQVTLSCSPISGHRSVSWYQQTPGQGLQFLFEYFSETQRNKGNFPGRFSGRQFSNSRSEMNVSTLELGDSALYLCASGARDINTEAFFGQGTRLTVV.

The rearrangement joins TRBV11-2 to TRBJ2-5; 16 nucleotides align to TRBD2. V gave up 5 bases and J gave up 5 bases; unmatched junction bases: 20. Per the germline V gene, CDR1 is SGHAT and CDR2 is FQNNGV. This CDR3 spans 21 amino acids. CDR3 DNA sequence: TGTGCCAGCAGCCCTCGACCGGGACTAGCGGGAGGGCTATCCCGGCGGGAGACCCAGTACTTC. Translation gives CASSPRPGLAGGLSRRETQYF. Combining the CDR3 with reference TRBV11-2 and TRBJ2-5 gives the whole variable domain EAGVAQSPRYKIIEKRQSVAFWCNPISGHATLYWYQQILGQGPKLLIQFQNNGVVDDSQLPKDRFSAERLKGVDSTLKIQPAKLEDSAVYLCASSPRPGLAGGLSRRETQYFGPGTRLLVL.

As to this clonotype: The CDR3 does not end in the conserved phenylalanine or tryptophan, so this is likely a read error. The J gene is TRBJ2-2, the V gene TRBV10-3; D is possibly TRBD1 or TRBD2 (7 bases each). This CDR3 is 17 amino acids long. Trimming took off 3 bases at V and 4 bases at J, with 18 bases between the two ends. CDR1 is ENHRY, CDR2 SYGVKD, per germline. The CDR3 loop is CAISDPYRGGSTGELFL. The CDR3 DNA is TGTGCCATCAGTGACCCTTACAGGGGAGGGAGCACCGGGGAGCTGTTTTTA.

This clonotype was seen a few times. This chain uses TRBV2 with TRBJ2-7; D remains ambiguous. The V end lost 2 bases, the J end lost 0 bases, and 11 bases lay between the germline ends. The germline CDR1 and CDR2 sequences are SNHLY and FYNNEI. The CDR3 is 15 amino acids. In DNA form, the CDR3 reads TGTGCCAGCAGTGAATCCCTGGCCCGCTCCTACGAGCAGTACTTC. Its translation: CASSESLARSYEQYF.

This clonotype was counted only a few times. V is TRBV12-3 or TRBV12-4 and J is TRBJ1-1; D is perhaps TRBD1 (6 bases). The CDR3 runs 16 residues. Trimming took off 2 bases at V and 6 bases at J, with 19 bases between the two ends. The CDR3 DNA is TGTGCCAGCAGTTTAATCGCAGGGGCAGTAAACTCTGAAGCTTTCTTT. It is translated as CASSLIAGAVNSEAFF.

The chain couples TRBV20-1 to TRBJ2-4; D not resolved. In germline, CDR1 is DFQATT, CDR2 SNEGSKA (reference sequence). The V and J ends lost 0 bases and 1 base respectively, with 19 bases between them. The CDR3 length is 18 residues. CDR3 loop: CSARDGSLVALAKNIQYF. CDR3 nucleotide sequence: TGCAGTGCTAGAGATGGGTCTTTGGTGGCTCTCGCCAAAAACATTCAGTACTTC.

A few counts support this clonotype. The chain uses TRBV18 and TRBJ2-1; D gene uncertain. V gave up 0 bases and J gave up 2 bases, with 11 bases separating them. This CDR3 has 16 residues. Germline V CDR1 and CDR2: KGHSH, LQKENI. The CDR3 sequence: CASSPPTETTYNEQFF. The DNA of the CDR3 is TGTGCCAGCTCACCACCAACTGAGACCACCTACAATGAGCAGTTCTTC. Variable domain in full (rest from reference TRBV18 and TRBJ2-1): NAGVMQNPRHLVRRRGQEARLRCSPMKGHSHVYWYRQLPEEGLKFMVYLQKENIIDESGMPKERFSAEFPKEGPSILRIQQVVRGDSAAYFCASSPPTETTYNEQFFGPGTRLTVL.

The CDR3 bases are TGCAGCGTTGATCCGGGACTAGCGGGAGCGGGTGAGCAGTTCTTC. This sequence encodes CSVDPGLAGAGEQFF. This chain connects TRBV29-1 to TRBJ2-1, with 14 bases lining up with TRBD2. Germline V CDR1 and CDR2: SQVTM, ANQGSEA. The CDR3 totals 15 residues. V shed 3 bases, J shed 9 bases, and the junction held 7 bases outside the gene matches.

This clonotype came up a few times. The V gene is TRBV7-8, the J gene TRBJ2-3; possibly TRBD1 or TRBD2 for D (6 bases each). This CDR3 is 15 amino acids long. The V end was cut by 5 bases, the J end by 3 bases, with 15 bases between. Germline values: CDR1 SGHVS, CDR2 FQNEAQ. The CDR3 DNA sequence: TGTGCCAGCAGCCCACCGGGGGCCTTAACAGATACGCAGTATTTT. Translating gives CASSPPGALTDTQYF. Based on the CDR3 plus reference TRBV7-8 and TRBJ2-3, the full variable domain is GAGVSQSPRYKVAKRGQDVALRCDPISGHVSLFWYQQALGQGPEFLTYFQNEAQLDKSGLPSDRFFAERPEGSVSTLKIQRTQQEDSAVYLCASSPPGALTDTQYFGPGTRLTVL.

The chain combines TRBV9 with TRBJ2-7; 14 bases line up with TRBD2. Germline lookup yields CDR1 SGDLS and CDR2 YYNGEE. CDR3 size: 17 residues. Germline trimming cut 0 bases from V and 7 bases from J; bases unmatched to any gene: 9. The CDR3 here is CASSVAWGLAGAGEQYF. CDR3 DNA: TGTGCCAGCAGCGTAGCTTGGGGACTAGCGGGAGCGGGGGAGCAGTACTTC.

This chain uses TRBV7-9 with TRBJ2-7, with 12 bases lining up with TRBD2. The trim removed 5 bases at V and 3 bases at J, leaving 8 bases unmatched. Germline CDR1 SEHNR, CDR2 FQNEAQ (reference sequence). The CDR3 has 16 residues. CDR3 sequence: CASSHPTSGRYYEQYF. The CDR3 DNA reads as TGTGCCAGCAGCCACCCCACTAGCGGGAGGTACTACGAGCAGTACTTC.

This sequence joins TRBV5-1 and TRBJ2-3, with a possible D match to TRBD2 (5 bases). V dropped 4 bases and J dropped 2 bases, with 14 bases sitting between them. The germline gives CDR1 SGHRS, CDR2 YFSETQ. This CDR3 is 15 amino acids long. CDR3 DNA: TGCGCCAGCAGCATGGACTTCCCGATCACAGATACGCAGTATTTT. This sequence encodes CASSMDFPITDTQYF.

This sequence joins TRBV7-3 and TRBJ2-7; the match to TRBD2 covers 9 bases. The CDR3 is 15 residues long. CDR1 and CDR2 from the germline V gene are SGHTA and FQGTGA. V was pared by 3 bases and J by 0 bases, with 3 bases of the junction left unmatched. CDR3 DNA sequence: TGTGCCAGCAGCTTGGCTAGCGGGGCCTCCTACGAGCAGTACTTC. It yields the protein CASSLASGASYEQYF.

The sample holds a few counts of this clonotype. The chain uses TRBV7-9 and TRBJ2-5; 13 bases fit TRBD2. The CDR3 spans 17 residues. Germline V lookup: CDR1 SEHNR, CDR2 FQNEAQ (reference sequence). Trimming removed 10 bases from V and 2 bases from J; junction bases left unmatched: 13. The CDR3 loop reads CATPTGTSGIRQETQYF. DNA for the CDR3: TGTGCCACCCCGACCGGGACTAGCGGGATTCGGCAAGAGACCCAGTACTTC.

The V gene is TRBV7-9, the J gene TRBJ2-7; a weak D match, TRBD2 (5 bases). The CDR3 spans 15 residues. V was shortened by 2 bases and J by 1 base, with 12 bases between the two germline ends. Germline-derived CDR1 and CDR2 are SEHNR and FQNEAQ (reference sequence). The CDR3: CASSLPVGESYEQYF. The DNA of the CDR3 is TGTGCCAGCAGCTTACCGGTGGGAGAATCCTACGAGCAGTACTTC.

This clonotype was counted ten times or more. This chain joins TRBV29-1 and TRBJ2-7; 9 bases fit TRBD1. The CDR3 length is 13 residues. Losses at the gene ends were 7 bases for V and 5 bases for J; bases not matched to a gene: 9. CDR1 is SQVTM, CDR2 ANQGSEA, per germline. The CDR3 coding sequence is TGCAGCGCCTACAGGGGGCTTACCGACGAGCAGTACTTC. This gives the protein CSAYRGLTDEQYF.

The chain joins TRBV9 to TRBJ2-2; D gene ambiguous. CDR3 length: 12 amino acids. V lost 3 bases to trimming and J lost 8 bases, with 8 bases between them. The germline V gene has CDR1 SGDLS and CDR2 YYNGEE. The CDR3 here is CASSARWGELFF. CDR3 in DNA: TGTGCCAGCAGCGCCCGATGGGGGGAGCTGTTTTTT.

This clonotype was seen more than once but under ten times. The chain has TRBV2 and TRBJ2-7, with 12 bases that match TRBD2. Germline lookup yields CDR1 SNHLY and CDR2 FYNNEI. This CDR3 has 14 amino acids. V trimming: 6 bases; J trimming: 2 bases; junction bases outside the gene matches: 2. The CDR3 loop is CASRRLAGAYEQYF. CDR3 in DNA: TGTGCCAGCAGGAGACTAGCGGGAGCCTACGAGCAGTACTTC.

The chain is built from TRBV24-1 and TRBJ2-5; no clear D. This CDR3 has 15 amino acids. Per the germline V gene, CDR1 is KGHDR and CDR2 is SFDVKD. V was cut by 3 bases and J by 1 base, with 11 bases left in between. The CDR3 bases are TGTGCCACCAGTGATCAGCGAAATCCCCAAGAGACCCAGTACTTC. Translation: CATSDQRNPQETQYF.

The chain has TRBV12-5 and TRBJ2-2; D possibly corresponds to TRBD2 (6 bases). Germline V gives CDR1 LGHNT, CDR2 FRNRAP. V was shortened by 5 bases and J by 3 bases, with 13 bases between the two germline ends. The CDR3 consists of 15 residues. CDR3: CASGAGSLDTGELFF. CDR3 bases: TGTGCTAGTGGTGCGGGGTCGCTGGACACCGGGGAGCTGTTTTTT.

J is TRBJ2-7 and V is TRBV6-2 or TRBV6-3; the D is unclear. The CDR3 extends over 16 amino acids. With 2 bases removed from V and 0 bases from J, the gap between germline ends came to 14 bases. In germline, CDR1 is MNHEY, CDR2 SVGEGT. CDR3 sequence (DNA): TGTGCCAGCAGTTACCGCCGGGTCTTGAGCTCCTACGAGCAGTACTTC. This translates into CASSYRRVLSSYEQYF.

The V call is TRBV7-6, the J call TRBJ2-3; D is undetermined. Germline CDR1 is SGHVS and CDR2 is FNYEAQ. The CDR3 totals 14 residues. Trimming pared 5 bases from V and 7 bases from J, leaving 16 bases between. CDR3 sequence reads: CASSQGSVIYTQYF. CDR3 coding DNA: TGTGCCAGCAGCCAAGGCTCGGTTATTTATACGCAGTATTTT.

This clonotype was recorded once. The chain combines TRBV10-3 with TRBJ2-7; D tentatively fits TRBD1 or TRBD2 (5 bases each). Looked up from germline, CDR1 is ENHRY and CDR2 is SYGVKD. Trimming took 3 bases from V and 0 from J, leaving 15 bases between them. This CDR3 is 16 amino acids long. The chain's CDR3 is CAISDGEWGSSYEQYF. The CDR3 coding sequence is TGTGCCATCAGTGATGGGGAGTGGGGGAGCTCCTACGAGCAGTACTTC.

This clonotype was counted between two and nine times. The chain carries TRBV7-2 and TRBJ2-1; D gene ambiguous. Germline CDR1 reads SGHTA; CDR2 reads FQGNSA. This CDR3 spans 14 amino acids. Trimming stripped 2 bases from V and 2 bases from J, with 7 bases between. The CDR3 DNA follows: TGTGCCAGCAGCTTAATTCCCCCCTACAATGAGCAGTTCTTC. It is translated as CASSLIPPYNEQFF.

The rearrangement uses TRBV4-2 and TRBJ1-1; 8 bases agree with TRBD1. The CDR3 extends over 14 amino acids. The V and J ends lost 2 bases and 6 bases, in that order; junction bases with no gene match: 5. CDR1 and CDR2 from the germline V gene are LGHNA and YNFKEQ. The CDR3 region is CASSQRLQGAEAFF. The CDR3 region has the DNA TGTGCCAGCAGCCAAAGACTACAGGGGGCTGAAGCTTTCTTT.

This clonotype has a handful of counts. The rearrangement joins TRBV15 to TRBJ2-3, with D possibly being TRBD1 (5 bases). CDR1 is LNHNV and CDR2 is YYDKDF in the germline V gene (reference sequence). Trimming removed 5 bases at V and 5 bases at J, with 11 bases between. This CDR3 has 13 amino acids. The CDR3 spells CATSAFQGDTQYF. In DNA form, the CDR3 reads TGTGCCACCAGCGCCTTCCAGGGAGATACGCAGTATTTT.

This clonotype was recorded a few times. As DNA, the CDR3 is TGTGCCAGCAGCTTATTTCCAGGGATCACCGGGGAGCTGTTTTTT. Translated: CASSLFPGITGELFF. The chain carries TRBV11-3 and TRBJ2-2; tentatively, D is TRBD1 (5 bases). V was clipped by 2 bases and J by 4 bases, with 11 bases between them. Germline CDR1 is SGHNT and CDR2 is YENEEA. The CDR3 extends over 15 amino acids.

Regarding this clonotype: At one boundary the junction diverges from the germline segment, which might be a read error. This chain connects TRBV29-1 to TRBJ2-3, with 9 nucleotides matching TRBD1. The CDR3 has 15 amino acids. Germline V gene lookup returns CDR1 SQVTM and CDR2 ANQGSEA. CDR3 sequence: CSGEDDRGATDTQYF. The CDR3 coding sequence is TGCAGCGGTGAAGACGACAGGGGGGCAACAGATACGCAGTATTTT.

This clonotype was counted a few times. The chain couples TRBV10-2 to TRBJ2-4; 16 nucleotides line up with TRBD2. The V segment lost 4 bases and the J segment 1 base; nucleotides outside the gene matches: 13. The CDR3 runs to 21 residues. The germline V gene has CDR1 WSHSY and CDR2 SAAADI. The CDR3: CASSAILLGLAGGLAKNIQYF. In nucleotides, the CDR3 is TGCGCCAGCAGTGCCATACTTTTGGGACTAGCGGGAGGGCTGGCCAAAAACATTCAGTACTTC.

The chain combines TRBV7-2 with TRBJ2-1; D might be TRBD1 (10 bases). Trimming removed 5 bases at V and 4 bases at J, with 33 bases between. The CDR3 covers 21 residues. Germline assignment: CDR1 SGHTA and CDR2 FQGNSA. The CDR3 DNA reads TGTGCCAGCAGCCCCACCCGAGGGACAGGGGTCTGGACTAGCGTATACAATGAGCAGTTCTTC. Amino acid sequence: CASSPTRGTGVWTSVYNEQFF.

The chain joins TRBV20-1 to TRBJ2-5; 10 positions agree with TRBD2. Germline assignment: CDR1 DFQATT and CDR2 SNEGSKA (reference sequence). This CDR3 region has 16 residues. V lost 0 bases, J lost 4 bases, and 8 bases stayed unmatched. The CDR3 DNA reads as TGCAGTGCTAGAGATCGGCTAGCGGGAGCCAGAGAGACCCAGTACTTC. Residues: CSARDRLAGARETQYF.